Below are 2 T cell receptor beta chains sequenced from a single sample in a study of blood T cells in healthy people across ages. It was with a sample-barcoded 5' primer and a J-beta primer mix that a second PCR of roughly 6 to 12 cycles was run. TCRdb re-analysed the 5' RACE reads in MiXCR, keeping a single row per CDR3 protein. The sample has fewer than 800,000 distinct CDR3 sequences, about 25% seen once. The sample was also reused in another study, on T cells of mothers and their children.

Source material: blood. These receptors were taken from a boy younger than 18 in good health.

The CDR3 sequence: CASRWTGAQEQYF. DNA for the CDR3: TGTGCCAGCAGGTGGACAGGGGCTCAAGAGCAGTACTTC. The rearrangement links TRBV27 to TRBJ2-7, with 9 bases lining up with TRBD1. The CDR3 is 13 residues long. Trimming took 6 bases from V and 7 from J; bases not matched to a gene: 7. Germline V gene lookup returns CDR1 MNHEY and CDR2 SMNVEV (reference sequence).

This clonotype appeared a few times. The CDR3 protein is CASSLGLAGRAEQYF. The CDR3 nucleotides read TGTGCCAGCAGCTTAGGACTAGCGGGAAGGGCAGAGCAGTACTTC. This sequence joins TRBV7-9 and TRBJ2-5; TRBD2 aligns across 11 bases. Trimming at V came to 1 base and at J to 11 bases, leaving 9 bases not matched to a gene. This CDR3 region has 15 residues. Germline V gives CDR1 SEHNR, CDR2 FQNEAQ (reference sequence). Using reference TRBV7-9 and TRBJ2-5 for the parts outside the CDR3, the full variable domain is DTGVSQNPRHKITKRGQNVTFRCDPISEHNRLYWYRQTLGQGPEFLTYFQNEAQLEKSRLLSDRFSAERPKGSFSTLEIQRTEQGDSAMYLCASSLGLAGRAEQYFGPGTRLLVL.